This T cell receptor beta chain was obtained from a study of T cells after yellow fever vaccination. With regard to this clonotype: Its antigen is unidentified.

A single record per CDR3 protein comes from TCRdb applying MiXCR to the 5' RACE reads. Here the sample spans some 220,000 distinct CDR3 sequences, around 3.1% being singletons. Notes on the study in general: Abundant contaminating clonotypes from the bulk population could appear in FACS-sorted repertoires.

Germline CDR1 and CDR2: LGHDT and YNNKEL (reference sequence). The CDR3 contains 15 residues. V was cut by 4 bases and J by 2 bases, with 12 bases left in between. The sample in question was CD4+ T cells sorted from PBMCs, obtained 10 days after the yellow fever booster vaccination. V and J are TRBV3-1 and TRBJ1-5, with a weak D call TRBD1 (5 bases). The sequence derives from a man between 18 and 35 years old who received the YFV17D yellow fever vaccine. The CDR3 reads CASSPSVGGNQPQHF. The CDR3 nucleotides read TGTGCCAGCAGCCCGTCAGTGGGGGGCAATCAGCCCCAGCATTTT. The whole variable domain, filled in from reference TRBV3-1 and TRBJ1-5, reads DTAVSQTPKYLVTQMGNDKSIKCEQNLGHDTMYWYKQDSKKFLKIMFSYNNKELIINETVPNRFSPKSPDKAHLNLHINSLELGDSAVYFCASSPSVGGNQPQHFGDGTRLSIL.